The text below deals with one T cell receptor (beta chain). The data were obtained in a study of shared clonotypes between healthy human individuals. The CDR3 length is 14 residues. CDR1 and CDR2 (germline): KGHSH, LQKENI. The V and J ends lost 3 bases and 6 bases respectively, with 12 bases between them. At the deep level, the assay was run. Produced via immunoSEQ multiplex PCR; TCRdb's table is partial and in-frame only. The sample includes 2.3 million or so clones, approximately 95% of them seen just once. The study separated CD4+ cells into CD45RA+ naive and CD45RA-negative memory subsets. The sample taken for sequencing was naive CD4+ T cells from PBMCs. Stated subset: CD45RA+ positively selected. The receptor's source is a man aged 18 to 30 in good health. Some clones in this sample may be carry-over from other donors' samples. The J gene is TRBJ2-1, the V gene TRBV18; tentatively, D is TRBD2 (6 bases). CDR3 nucleotide sequence: TGTGCCAGCTCACCTAGCGGAGGGACCAATGAGCAGTTCTTC. Amino acids: CASSPSGGTNEQFF.